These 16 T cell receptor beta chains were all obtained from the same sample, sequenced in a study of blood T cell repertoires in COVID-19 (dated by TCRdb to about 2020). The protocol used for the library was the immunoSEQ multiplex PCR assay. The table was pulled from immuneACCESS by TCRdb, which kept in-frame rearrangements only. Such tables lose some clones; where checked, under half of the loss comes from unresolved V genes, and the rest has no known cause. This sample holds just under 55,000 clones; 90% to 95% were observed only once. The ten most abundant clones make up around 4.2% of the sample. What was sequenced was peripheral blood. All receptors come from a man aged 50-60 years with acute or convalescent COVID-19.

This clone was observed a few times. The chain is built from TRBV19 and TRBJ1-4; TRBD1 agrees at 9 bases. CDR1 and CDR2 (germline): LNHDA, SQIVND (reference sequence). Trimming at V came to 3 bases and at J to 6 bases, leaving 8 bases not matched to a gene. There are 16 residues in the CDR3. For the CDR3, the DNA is TGTGCCAGTAGTATGCTATCCGGGACAGGGTATGAAAAACTGTTTTTT. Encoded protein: CASSMLSGTGYEKLFF.

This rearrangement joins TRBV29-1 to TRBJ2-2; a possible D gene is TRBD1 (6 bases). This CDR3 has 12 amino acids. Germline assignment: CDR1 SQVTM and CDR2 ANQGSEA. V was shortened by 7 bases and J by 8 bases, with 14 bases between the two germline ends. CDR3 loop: CSGWTVAGELFF. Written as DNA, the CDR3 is TGCAGCGGGTGGACAGTAGCTGGGGAGCTGTTTTTT.

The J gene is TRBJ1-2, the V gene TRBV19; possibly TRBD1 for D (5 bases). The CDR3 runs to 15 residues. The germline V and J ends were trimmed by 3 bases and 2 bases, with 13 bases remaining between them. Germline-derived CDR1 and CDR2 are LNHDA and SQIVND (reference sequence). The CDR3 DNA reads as TGTGCCAGTAGTATTAGCCCGGGGGGGAACTATGGCTACACCTTC. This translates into CASSISPGGNYGYTF.

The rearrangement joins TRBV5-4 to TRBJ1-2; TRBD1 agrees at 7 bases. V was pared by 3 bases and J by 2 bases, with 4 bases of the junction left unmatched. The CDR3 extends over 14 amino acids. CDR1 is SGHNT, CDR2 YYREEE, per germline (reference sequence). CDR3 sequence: CASSSRQGNYGYTF. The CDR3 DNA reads TGTGCCAGCAGCTCGAGACAGGGCAACTATGGCTACACCTTC.

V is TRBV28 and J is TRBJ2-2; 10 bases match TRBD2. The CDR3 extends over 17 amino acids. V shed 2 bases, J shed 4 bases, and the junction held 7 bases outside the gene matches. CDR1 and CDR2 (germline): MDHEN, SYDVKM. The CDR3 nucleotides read TGTGCCAGCAGTTTACTGGCTAGCGGGAGAGGCACCGGGGAGCTGTTTTTT. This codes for CASSLLASGRGTGELFF. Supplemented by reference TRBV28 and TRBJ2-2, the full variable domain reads DVKVTQSSRYLVKRTGEKVFLECVQDMDHENMFWYRQDPGLGLRLIYFSYDVKMKEKGDIPEGYSVSREKKERFSLILESASTNQTSMYLCASSLLASGRGTGELFFGEGSRLTVL.

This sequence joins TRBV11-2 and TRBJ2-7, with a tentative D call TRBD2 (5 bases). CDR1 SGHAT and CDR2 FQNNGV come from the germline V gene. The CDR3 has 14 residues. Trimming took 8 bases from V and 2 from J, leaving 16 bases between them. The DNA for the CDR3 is TGTGCCAGCCGAGGGCCCGGCAGCGCCTACGAGCAGTACTTC. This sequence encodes CASRGPGSAYEQYF.

CDR3 nucleotide sequence: TGTGCCAGCAGCCACCTCAGGGGACAGGGGAACTATGGCTACACCTTC. It codes for CASSHLRGQGNYGYTF. The chain joins TRBV3-1 (or the pseudogene TRBV3-2) to TRBJ1-2; TRBD1 aligns across 10 bases. Trimming cost V 3 bases and J 2 bases; bases outside gene matches: 6. Germline V gene sequence: CDR1 LGHDT, CDR2 YNNKEL (reference sequence). The CDR3 extends over 16 amino acids.

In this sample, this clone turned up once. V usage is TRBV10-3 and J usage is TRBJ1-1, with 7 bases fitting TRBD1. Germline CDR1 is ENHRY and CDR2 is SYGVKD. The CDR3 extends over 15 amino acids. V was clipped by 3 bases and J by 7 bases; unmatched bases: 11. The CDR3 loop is CAISEGQDKGGEAFF. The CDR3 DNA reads TGTGCCATCAGTGAAGGACAGGACAAGGGTGGTGAAGCTTTCTTT.

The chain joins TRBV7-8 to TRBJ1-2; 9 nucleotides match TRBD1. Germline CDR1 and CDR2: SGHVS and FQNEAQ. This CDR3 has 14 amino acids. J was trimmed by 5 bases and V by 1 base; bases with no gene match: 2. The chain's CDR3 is CASSLVQGAYGYTF. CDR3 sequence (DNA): TGTGCCAGCAGCTTAGTACAGGGGGCTTATGGCTACACCTTC.

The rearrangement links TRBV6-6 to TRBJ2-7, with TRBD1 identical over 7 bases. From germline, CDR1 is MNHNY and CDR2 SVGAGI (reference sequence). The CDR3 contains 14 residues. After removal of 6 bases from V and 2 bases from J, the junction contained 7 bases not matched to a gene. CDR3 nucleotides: TGTGCCAGCAGGCCACAGGGGTCCGCCTACGAGCAGTACTTC. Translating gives CASRPQGSAYEQYF.

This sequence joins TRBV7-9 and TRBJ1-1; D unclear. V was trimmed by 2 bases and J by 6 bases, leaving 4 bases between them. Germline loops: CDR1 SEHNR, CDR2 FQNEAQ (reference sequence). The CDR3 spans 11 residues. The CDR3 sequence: CASSLKPEAFF. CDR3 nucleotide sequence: TGTGCCAGCAGCTTAAAGCCTGAAGCTTTCTTT.

The CDR3 protein is CASSYLEGETQYF. The CDR3 DNA is TGTGCCAGCAGTTACCTCGAGGGAGAGACCCAGTACTTC. The chain combines TRBV6-5 with TRBJ2-5; tentative D call: TRBD2 (5 bases). From germline, CDR1 is MNHEY and CDR2 SVGAGI. This CDR3 has 13 residues. V was pared by 2 bases and J by 4 bases, with 8 bases between.

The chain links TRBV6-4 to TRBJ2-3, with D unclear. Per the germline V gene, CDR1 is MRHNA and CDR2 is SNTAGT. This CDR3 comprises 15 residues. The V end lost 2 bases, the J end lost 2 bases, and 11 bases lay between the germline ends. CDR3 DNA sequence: TGTGCCAGCAGTGACAAGAGGTCCGTCACAGATACGCAGTATTTT. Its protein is CASSDKRSVTDTQYF.

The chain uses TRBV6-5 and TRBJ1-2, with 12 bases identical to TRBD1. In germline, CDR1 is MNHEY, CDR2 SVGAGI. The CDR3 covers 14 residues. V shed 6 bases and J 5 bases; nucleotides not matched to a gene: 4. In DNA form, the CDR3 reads TGTGCCAGCAGGGGACAGGGGGCAGGTTATGGCTACACCTTC. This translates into CASRGQGAGYGYTF.

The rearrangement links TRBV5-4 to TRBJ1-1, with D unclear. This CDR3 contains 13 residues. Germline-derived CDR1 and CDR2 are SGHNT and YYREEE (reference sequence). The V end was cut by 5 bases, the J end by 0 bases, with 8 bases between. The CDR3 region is CASRPGMNTEAFF. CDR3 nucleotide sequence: TGTGCCAGCAGACCCGGTATGAACACTGAAGCTTTCTTT.

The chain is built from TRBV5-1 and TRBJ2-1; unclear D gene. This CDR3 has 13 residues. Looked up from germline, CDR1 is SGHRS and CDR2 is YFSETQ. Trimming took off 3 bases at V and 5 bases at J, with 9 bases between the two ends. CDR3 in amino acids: CASSWAFHNEQFF. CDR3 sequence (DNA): TGCGCCAGCAGCTGGGCCTTCCACAATGAGCAGTTCTTC.